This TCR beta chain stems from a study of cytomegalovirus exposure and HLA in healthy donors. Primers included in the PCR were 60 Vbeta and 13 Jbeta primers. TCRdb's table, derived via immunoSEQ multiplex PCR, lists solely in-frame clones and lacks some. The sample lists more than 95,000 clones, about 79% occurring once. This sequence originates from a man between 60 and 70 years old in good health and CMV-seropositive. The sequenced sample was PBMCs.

In DNA form, the CDR3 reads TGTGCCAGCAGCTTAAACGGCGGGGCTCGAGTGGGCTACACCTTC. Its protein product is CASSLNGGARVGYTF. The chain carries TRBV7-2 and TRBJ1-2; D might be TRBD1 (5 bases). The V and J ends lost 2 bases and 8 bases respectively, with 18 bases between them. Per germline, CDR1 SGHTA and CDR2 FQGNSA. The CDR3 sequence is 15 residues long.